This paragraph reports one T cell receptor beta chain. Its antigen is unidentified. A much larger clone lies one base from this, so it may be a read error. The data are from a study of T-cell reconstitution after alpha-beta-depleted transplantation in children. Study observations and caveats: The origin of high day-60 TCRbeta diversity in some patients lay in surviving recipient T cells and thymic progenitors. Several hundred expanded graft clones reportedly gave rise to the alpha-beta T cells present about two months after transplant.

The CDR3 is 17 residues long. Germline CDR1 and CDR2: MNHEY and SMNVEV (reference sequence). With 3 bases clipped from V and 8 bases from J, the junction kept 16 bases outside the gene matches. Researchers prepared the TCRbeta library using unique molecular identifiers, the study reports. TCRdb reanalysed the PCR reads using MiXCR and keeps one entry per CDR3 protein. The sample comprises under 300,000 distinct CDR3 sequences, 11% of which are singletons, and 23% rests with the top ten. The J gene is TRBJ2-1, the V gene TRBV27; 7 bases agree with TRBD1. The receptor comes from a male patient aged 2 to 10 who had a stem cell transplant for chronic granulomatous disease, so the T cells may come from the graft donor. The sample here was peripheral blood, taken 180 days after TCRalphabeta/CD19-depleted stem cell transplant. The CDR3 region is CASSFMRETGLFDEQFF. In DNA form, the CDR3 reads TGTGCCAGCAGTTTTATGAGGGAGACAGGGCTTTTCGATGAGCAGTTCTTC.